The 11 T cell receptor beta chains presented below share a single source sample, sequenced in a study of cytotoxic CD8 clonotypes in ibrutinib-treated CLL. The data were produced by immunoSEQ multiplex PCR, yet TCRdb's version contains in-frame clones alone and is incomplete. The table shows just over 45,000 clones, with about 70% occurring only once. The sequencing here drew on PBMCs, taken after 12 months of ibrutinib treatment. These receptors all come from a human donor with chronic lymphocytic leukemia.

The chain joins TRBV13 to TRBJ1-3, with D possibly being TRBD1 (6 bases). The V gene's germline CDR1 is PRHDT and CDR2 FYEKMQ (reference sequence). V was shortened by 5 bases and J by 1 base, with 18 bases between the two germline ends. The CDR3 loop spans 17 amino acids. CDR3 amino acids: CASSQLTGHSSGNTIYF. In DNA form, the CDR3 reads TGTGCCAGCAGCCAATTGACAGGCCACTCTTCTGGAAACACCATATATTTT. The whole variable domain, filled in from reference TRBV13 and TRBJ1-3, reads AAGVIQSPRHLIKEKRETATLKCYPIPRHDTVYWYQQGPGQDPQFLISFYEKMQSDKGSIPDRFSAQQFSDYHSELNMSSLELGDSALYFCASSQLTGHSSGNTIYFGEGSWLTVV.

The sample holds a few counts of this clone. V is TRBV7-8 and J is TRBJ2-7; 13 nucleotides line up with TRBD2. The length of the CDR3 is 16 residues. V trimming: 5 bases; J trimming: 7 bases; junction bases outside the gene matches: 11. CDR1 SGHVS and CDR2 FQNEAQ come from the germline V gene. The CDR3 region has the DNA TGTGCCAGCAGCCTCTCCCCGGGACTAGCGGGGAAGGAGCAGTACTTC. Translation: CASSLSPGLAGKEQYF.

V gene TRBV7-3 combines with J gene TRBJ1-1, with D unresolved. The CDR3 runs to 13 residues. Trimming removed 4 bases at V and 0 bases at J, with 6 bases between. Germline CDR1 SGHTA, CDR2 FQGTGA. CDR3 region: CASSSRMNTEAFF. CDR3 DNA sequence: TGTGCCAGCAGCTCCCGCATGAACACTGAAGCTTTCTTT.

The chain carries TRBV7-9 and TRBJ1-6, with D hard to call. The CDR3 runs to 12 residues. V shed 2 bases and J shed 7 bases, with 3 bases lying between them. Germline V gives CDR1 SEHNR, CDR2 FQNEAQ (reference sequence). CDR3 sequence reads: CASSLSNSPLHF. CDR3 bases: TGTGCCAGCAGCTTATCCAATTCACCCCTCCACTTT.

The chain employs TRBV19 and TRBJ2-5; 9 bases agree with TRBD1. With 4 bases clipped from V and 2 bases from J, the junction kept 2 bases outside the gene matches. CDR1 and CDR2 from the germline V gene are LNHDA and SQIVND (reference sequence). This CDR3 has 14 residues. The DNA for the CDR3 is TGTGCCAGTAGTACTGGGACAGGGCAAGAGACCCAGTACTTC. This sequence encodes CASSTGTGQETQYF.

This clone occurred a few times. The rearrangement links TRBV6-6 to TRBJ1-6; D call uncertain. Germline-derived CDR1 and CDR2 are MNHNY and SVGAGI (reference sequence). The CDR3 is made up of 15 amino acids. With 2 bases removed from V and 8 bases from J, the gap between germline ends came to 13 bases. CDR3 sequence reads: CASSYGLGGDSPLHF. DNA for the CDR3: TGTGCCAGCAGTTACGGCCTGGGTGGGGATTCACCCCTCCACTTT.

This clone has more than one count but fewer than ten. The chain joins TRBV13 to TRBJ2-7, with a possible D match to TRBD1 (5 bases). Trimming shortened V by 0 bases and J by 3 bases, and 12 bases separated the two germline ends. Germline loops: CDR1 PRHDT, CDR2 FYEKMQ (reference sequence). The CDR3 spans 15 residues. CDR3 nucleotide sequence: TGTGCCAGCAGCTTAGGCAGCCCAGGGATCTACGAGCAGTACTTC. The encoded protein is CASSLGSPGIYEQYF. Looking up the rest from reference TRBV13 and TRBJ2-7 gives the full variable domain: AAGVIQSPRHLIKEKRETATLKCYPIPRHDTVYWYQQGPGQDPQFLISFYEKMQSDKGSIPDRFSAQQFSDYHSELNMSSLELGDSALYFCASSLGSPGIYEQYFGPGTRLTVT.

V usage is TRBV6-5 and J usage is TRBJ2-1, with 7 nucleotides matching TRBD2. The V gene end was trimmed by 3 bases and the J gene end by 4 bases; junction bases not matched to a gene: 6. Germline assignment: CDR1 MNHEY and CDR2 SVGAGI. The CDR3 contains 15 residues. The CDR3 protein is CASSYAGLEYNEQFF. CDR3 DNA: TGTGCCAGCAGTTATGCTGGACTAGAGTACAATGAGCAGTTCTTC.

In the case of this clone: A read error may produce the germline difference seen at one junction end. This chain joins TRBV7-7 and TRBJ2-2; TRBD2 agrees at 10 bases. Germline assignment: CDR1 SSHAT and CDR2 FNYEAQ (reference sequence). CDR3 length: 17 residues. The DNA for the CDR3 is TGTGCTAGCAGCCCGACCTTAGCGGGGGGTGTGTCCGGGGAGCTGTTTTTT. Translated, it gives CASSPTLAGGVSGELFF. Variable domain in full (rest from reference TRBV7-7 and TRBJ2-2): GAGVSQSPRYKVTKRGQDVTLRCDPISSHATLYWYQQALGQGPEFLTYFNYEAQPDKSGLPSDRFSAERPEGSISTLTIQRTEQRDSAMYRCASSPTLAGGVSGELFFGEGSRLTVL.

The rearrangement uses TRBV7-2 and TRBJ1-5, with 7 bases aligning to TRBD1. After removal of 5 bases from V and 2 bases from J, the junction contained 6 bases not matched to a gene. Germline V gives CDR1 SGHTA, CDR2 FQGNSA. The CDR3 has 15 residues. The CDR3 reads CASSPQGGGNQPQHF. In nucleotides, the CDR3 is TGTGCCAGCAGCCCGCAGGGGGGTGGCAATCAGCCCCAGCATTTT. Supplemented by reference TRBV7-2 and TRBJ1-5, the full variable domain reads GAGVSQSPSNKVTEKGKDVELRCDPISGHTALYWYRQSLGQGLEFLIYFQGNSAPDKSGLPSDRFSAERTGGSVSTLTIQRTQQEDSAVYLCASSPQGGGNQPQHFGDGTRLSIL.

This clone came up a few times. The chain joins TRBV2 to TRBJ2-3; 11 nucleotides align to TRBD2. The germline gives CDR1 SNHLY, CDR2 FYNNEI. The V and J ends lost 0 bases and 3 bases, in that order; junction bases with no gene match: 5. The CDR3 has 17 amino acids. The CDR3, as DNA: TGTGCCAGCAGTGAAGCAAGTAGCGGGGGGGGTACAGATACGCAGTATTTT. It encodes CASSEASSGGGTDTQYF.